These 13 T cell receptor beta chains came from one sample sequenced in a study of vaccination and CD4 T cells after COVID-19. With the Oncomine TCR Beta short-read assay, DNA from cultured CD4+ T cells was sequenced. Via MiXCR, TCRdb re-called the PCR reads, giving one row per CDR3 protein. The sample has roughly 15,000 distinct CDR3 sequences; about two fifths are singletons. Their recognized antigens are unknown. Treatment described: roughly ten-day PBMC culture with coronavirus spike peptide pools or control peptides (ViraFEST assay). Sequenced sample: CD4+ T cells from blood, cultured in vitro. Receptor source: a human donor who had recovered from COVID-19.

The chain uses TRBV7-2 and TRBJ1-1, with 9 nucleotides matching TRBD1. J gave up 6 bases and V 5 bases, and 13 bases lay outside the gene matches. The germline V gene encodes CDR1 SGHTA and CDR2 FQGNSA. This CDR3 is 16 amino acids long. In DNA form, the CDR3 reads TGTGCCAGCAGCCTACGCACGGGACAGGGTAGCCCTGAAGCTTTCTTT. Protein: CASSLRTGQGSPEAFF.

This clonotype was seen more than once but under ten times. V gene TRBV5-5 combines with J gene TRBJ2-3; 10 bases line up with TRBD2. Germline V gives CDR1 SGHKS, CDR2 YYEKEE (reference sequence). V gave up 5 bases and J gave up 1 base; unmatched junction bases: 4. The CDR3 sequence is 15 residues long. The CDR3 DNA reads as TGTGCCAGCAGTCCCGGGACTAGCGGCACAGATACGCAGTATTTT. Its protein product is CASSPGTSGTDTQYF.

Only a few counts were recorded for this clonotype. The CDR3 is CASSNMDEQYF. CDR3 bases: TGTGCCAGTAGTAACATGGACGAGCAGTACTTC. The chain combines TRBV19 with TRBJ2-7; no clear D gene. Deletions cut 4 bases from V and 5 bases from J, with 6 bases between. Looked up from germline, CDR1 is LNHDA and CDR2 is SQIVND (reference sequence). This CDR3 contains 11 residues.

The V call is TRBV20-1, the J call TRBJ2-5; D unclear. Germline lookup yields CDR1 DFQATT and CDR2 SNEGSKA (reference sequence). V was shortened by 3 bases and J by 0 bases, with 8 bases between the two germline ends. This CDR3 spans 13 amino acids. CDR3 DNA: TGCAGTGCTAGTGGTCAGAACCAAGAGACCCAGTACTTC. Its translation is CSASGQNQETQYF.

Only a few counts were recorded for this clonotype. The chain uses TRBV20-1 and TRBJ1-2, with D unresolved. Germline assignment: CDR1 DFQATT and CDR2 SNEGSKA (reference sequence). V was pared by 0 bases and J by 4 bases, with 21 bases between. The CDR3 covers 17 residues. The CDR3 sequence: CSARDFREPAFLYGYTF. CDR3 DNA sequence: TGCAGTGCTAGAGATTTCCGCGAGCCAGCATTCCTCTATGGCTACACCTTC.

The chain combines TRBV6-1 with TRBJ2-5, with 7 bases matching TRBD1. The length of the CDR3 is 15 residues. V was pared by 4 bases and J by 0 bases, with 5 bases of the junction left unmatched. Germline V gene lookup returns CDR1 MNHNS and CDR2 SASEGT. The CDR3 spells CASSVNGQDQETQYF. The CDR3 nucleotides are TGTGCCAGCAGTGTCAATGGACAGGACCAAGAGACCCAGTACTTC.

The chain carries TRBV28 and TRBJ2-3, with D perhaps assigned TRBD1 or TRBD2 (5 bases each). Germline V lookup: CDR1 MDHEN, CDR2 SYDVKM. This CDR3 is 15 amino acids long. Trimming removed 6 bases from V and 7 bases from J, with 20 bases in between. In DNA, the CDR3 is TGTGCCAGCAGCCCCATCCCGGGACGGATCAATACGCAGTATTTT. Encoded protein: CASSPIPGRINTQYF.

V and J are TRBV2 and TRBJ2-5, with unresolved D. V lost 8 bases, J lost 4 bases, and 5 bases lay in between. Per the germline V gene, CDR1 is SNHLY and CDR2 is FYNNEI. The CDR3 spans 10 residues. This CDR3 reads CASARETQYF. The CDR3 DNA follows: TGTGCCAGCGCAAGAGAGACCCAGTACTTC.

The V gene is TRBV20-1, the J gene TRBJ2-5; a possible D gene is TRBD1 (5 bases). The germline V gene encodes CDR1 DFQATT and CDR2 SNEGSKA (reference sequence). Trimming cost V 6 bases and J 4 bases, with 15 bases left between them. The CDR3 totals 13 residues. In DNA, the CDR3 is TGCAGTGCCCCTCGGCAGGGTGGAGAGACCCAGTACTTC. Translation gives CSAPRQGGETQYF.

The genes are TRBV19 and TRBJ1-5; TRBD1 might be the D (6 bases). CDR1 and CDR2 from the germline V gene are LNHDA and SQIVND (reference sequence). The CDR3 covers 15 residues. With 4 bases removed from V and 3 bases from J, the gap between germline ends came to 13 bases. The CDR3 region has the DNA TGTGCCAGTAGTAAGGGACAAAGTTACAATCAGCCCCAGCATTTT. As protein: CASSKGQSYNQPQHF.

The chain joins TRBV18 to TRBJ1-6; D uncertain. The V end lost 2 bases, the J end lost 7 bases, and 12 bases lay between the germline ends. This CDR3 comprises 15 residues. CDR1 and CDR2 (germline): KGHSH, LQKENI. The CDR3 DNA reads TGTGCCAGCTCACCAGGCGCACCAACAAATTCACCCCTCCACTTT. It translates to CASSPGAPTNSPLHF.

This clonotype turned up a few times. This sequence joins TRBV20-1 and TRBJ2-2, with D tentatively TRBD1 or TRBD2 (5 bases each). V was cut by 2 bases and J by 8 bases, with 18 bases left in between. The CDR3 runs to 15 residues. CDR1 and CDR2 (germline): DFQATT, SNEGSKA (reference sequence). Written as DNA, the CDR3 is TGCAGTGCTAGAAGGGGAGCCCCGGTGGTGGGGGAGCTGTTTTTT. Protein product: CSARRGAPVVGELFF.

This clonotype has only a few counts. The rearrangement joins TRBV12-3 or TRBV12-4 to TRBJ1-5; 7 bases align to TRBD1. The CDR3 consists of 19 residues. With 4 bases clipped from V and 0 bases from J, the junction kept 15 bases outside the gene matches. The CDR3 DNA sequence: TGTGCCAGCAGTTCACGCCGCCGCGGGACAGCTAATAGCAATCAGCCCCAGCATTTT. As protein: CASSSRRRGTANSNQPQHF.